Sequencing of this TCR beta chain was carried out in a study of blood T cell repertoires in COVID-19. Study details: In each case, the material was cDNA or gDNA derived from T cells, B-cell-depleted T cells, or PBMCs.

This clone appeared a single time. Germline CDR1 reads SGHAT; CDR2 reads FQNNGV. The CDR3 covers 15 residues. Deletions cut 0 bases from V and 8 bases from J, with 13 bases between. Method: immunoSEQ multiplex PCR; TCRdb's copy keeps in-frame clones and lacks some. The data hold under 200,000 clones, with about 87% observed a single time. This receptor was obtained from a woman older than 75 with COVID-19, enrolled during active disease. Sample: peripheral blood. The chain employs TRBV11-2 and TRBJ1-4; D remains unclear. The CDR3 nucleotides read TGTGCCAGCAGCTTAGATCGAGGGCAGAGGGAAAAACTGTTTTTT. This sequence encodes CASSLDRGQREKLFF.